This T cell receptor beta chain was captured by sequencing in a study of T cells after yellow fever vaccination. Study overall: Fractions with few cells were prepared using SMART-Seq v4 Ultra Low Input.

A 5'RACE template-switching step, the method used to make TCR cDNA, added a universal primer site and UMIs. TCRdb re-derived calls from the 5' RACE reads in MiXCR, one entry per CDR3 protein. The data show 96,000 or so distinct CDR3 sequences, more than 7.5% seen once. General study findings and limits: Post-booster samples contained most primary-vaccination clones (approximately 95% CD4, 70% to 90% CD8). A secondary response was less intense yet reached its peak sooner, at day 5 versus 15.

This clonotype was recorded at least ten times. The CDR3 is made up of 15 amino acids. V lost 0 bases, J lost 2 bases, and 6 bases stayed unmatched. CDR1 DFQATT and CDR2 SNEGSKA come from the germline V gene (reference sequence). Source: CD8+ T cells not binding an NS4B(214-222) dextramer, sorted from PBMCs, taken less than 18 days after the first yellow fever vaccination. This TCR came from a man aged 18 to 30 who received the YFV17D yellow fever vaccine. The chain links TRBV20-1 to TRBJ1-2; 7 bases match TRBD1. CDR3 nucleotide sequence: TGCAGTGCTAGAGATTCGGCCAGGGGGAACTATGGCTACACCTTC. Amino acid sequence: CSARDSARGNYGYTF.